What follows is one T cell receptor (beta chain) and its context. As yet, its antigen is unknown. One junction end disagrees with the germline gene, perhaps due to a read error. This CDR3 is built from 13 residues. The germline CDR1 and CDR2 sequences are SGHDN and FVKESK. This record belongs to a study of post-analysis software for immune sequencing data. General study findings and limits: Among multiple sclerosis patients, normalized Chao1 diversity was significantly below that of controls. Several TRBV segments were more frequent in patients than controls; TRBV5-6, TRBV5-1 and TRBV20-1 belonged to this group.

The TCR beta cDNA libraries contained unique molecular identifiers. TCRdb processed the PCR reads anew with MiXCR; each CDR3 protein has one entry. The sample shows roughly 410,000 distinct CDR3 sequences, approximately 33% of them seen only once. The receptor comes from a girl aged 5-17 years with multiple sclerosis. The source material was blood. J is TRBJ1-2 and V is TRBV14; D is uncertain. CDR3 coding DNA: TGTGCCAGCAGTCAAGGTGTGAACTATGGCTACACCTTC. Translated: CASSQGVNYGYTF.